The 14 T cell receptor beta chains presented below share a single source sample, sequenced in a study of T cell repertoires in cytomegalovirus infection. No cognate antigen is known for these TCRs. TCRdb re-analysed the reads in MiXCR, keeping a single row per CDR3 protein. This table holds about 900,000 distinct CDR3 sequences, roughly a third found once. This sample comprised cultured CD8+ T cells from PBMCs, obtained from culture after CMV antigen stimulation. All receptors come from a human donor in good health (CMV status not recorded). Some clones in this sample may be carry-over from other donors' samples.

This rearrangement joins TRBV4-2 to TRBJ1-2; TRBD1 is a possible D gene (5 bases). V lost 1 base, J lost 4 bases, and 7 bases lay in between. This CDR3 has 13 amino acids. Germline values: CDR1 LGHNA, CDR2 YNFKEQ. The CDR3 region is CASSQGDVYGYTF. The CDR3 nucleotides are TGTGCCAGCAGCCAAGGGGACGTCTATGGCTACACCTTC.

This clonotype showed up just a few times. The CDR3 loop reads CASSLSVLGDNTGELFF. The CDR3 DNA sequence: TGTGCCAGCAGTTTAAGCGTCCTCGGGGATAACACCGGGGAGCTGTTTTTT. The rearrangement links TRBV28 to TRBJ2-2, with a possible D match to TRBD2 (5 bases). Germline V lookup: CDR1 MDHEN, CDR2 SYDVKM. Trimming stripped 2 bases from V and 2 bases from J, with 15 bases between. The CDR3 loop spans 17 amino acids.

This clonotype was picked up a small number of times. The chain is built from TRBV27 and TRBJ2-3; D call uncertain. CDR1 MNHEY and CDR2 SMNVEV come from the germline V gene (reference sequence). The CDR3 extends over 15 amino acids. The V gene lost 3 bases and the J gene lost 3 bases, with 13 bases spanning the gap. The CDR3 protein is CASSFMGLGTDTQYF. CDR3 sequence (DNA): TGTGCCAGCAGTTTTATGGGGTTGGGGACAGATACGCAGTATTTT.

A word on this clonotype: A much larger clone is a single base away; this may be a read error. The CDR3 region has the DNA TGTGCCAGCAGCTCCCCCGAGACCAATGAAGCCCTCCACTTT. As protein: CASSSPETNEALHF. This chain links TRBV7-3 with TRBJ1-6; no clear D gene. The germline V and J ends were trimmed by 4 bases and 14 bases, with 18 bases remaining between them. Germline CDR1 is SGHTA and CDR2 is FQGTGA. This CDR3 contains 14 residues.

This clonotype came up many times. The chain links TRBV7-2 to TRBJ2-1, with D possibly being TRBD2 (5 bases). This CDR3 spans 14 amino acids. Germline-derived CDR1 and CDR2 are SGHTA and FQGNSA. V lost 2 bases and J lost 5, with 10 bases in between. In DNA, the CDR3 is TGTGCCAGCAGCTTAACGGGAAACAACAATGAGCAGTTCTTC. It is translated as CASSLTGNNNEQFF. The entire variable domain, with the rest obtained from reference TRBV7-2 and TRBJ2-1, is as follows: GAGVSQSPSNKVTEKGKDVELRCDPISGHTALYWYRQSLGQGLEFLIYFQGNSAPDKSGLPSDRFSAERTGGSVSTLTIQRTQQEDSAVYLCASSLTGNNNEQFFGPGTRLTVL.

This clonotype has only a few counts. The gene calls are TRBV2 and TRBJ1-5; D is undetermined. The CDR3 spans 15 residues. Germline V gene data show CDR1 as SNHLY and CDR2 as FYNNEI. The V gene lost 3 bases and the J gene lost 3 bases, with 12 bases spanning the gap. The CDR3 coding sequence is TGTGCCAGCAGTGAGCGCCGGGGTATCAATCAGCCCCAGCATTTT. Amino acids: CASSERRGINQPQHF.

This clonotype has just a few counts. This chain uses TRBV4-1 with TRBJ2-2; TRBD2 might be the D (6 bases). Trimming cost V 1 base and J 7 bases, with 10 bases left between them. Per germline, CDR1 MGHRA and CDR2 YSYEKL. This CDR3 has 14 residues. The CDR3 loop is CASSQGPGVGELFF. DNA of the CDR3: TGCGCCAGCAGCCAAGGACCGGGAGTCGGGGAGCTGTTTTTT.

The V and J genes are TRBV4-3 and TRBJ2-3; weak D call: TRBD1 (6 bases). From germline, CDR1 is LGHNA and CDR2 YSLEER. V lost 3 bases and J lost 5, with 18 bases in between. The CDR3 contains 16 residues. CDR3 in amino acids: CASSHFGTLGGDTQYF. As DNA, the CDR3 is TGCGCCAGCAGCCATTTCGGGACACTGGGTGGAGATACGCAGTATTTT.

The CDR3: CASSFTSGGQETQYF. CDR3 bases: TGTGCCAGCAGTTTTACTAGCGGGGGGCAAGAGACCCAGTACTTC. The chain recombines TRBV6-6 with TRBJ2-5; 12 bases map to TRBD2. In germline, CDR1 is MNHNY, CDR2 SVGAGI (reference sequence). After removal of 4 bases from V and 2 bases from J, the junction contained 2 bases not matched to a gene. CDR3 length: 15 amino acids.

The chain links TRBV28 to TRBJ2-5, with D possibly matching TRBD1 (6 bases). Trimming left V 5 bases short and J 5 bases short, with 12 bases between. Germline V CDR1 and CDR2: MDHEN, SYDVKM. This CDR3 spans 13 amino acids. CDR3 region: CASSNRASETQYF. The CDR3 region has the DNA TGTGCCAGCAGTAACAGGGCCAGCGAGACCCAGTACTTC.

V usage is TRBV28 and J usage is TRBJ1-4; D possibly corresponds to TRBD1 (5 bases). Looked up from germline, CDR1 is MDHEN and CDR2 is SYDVKM. The CDR3 has 12 amino acids. The germline V and J ends were trimmed by 6 bases and 10 bases, with 12 bases remaining between them. The CDR3, as DNA: TGTGCCAGCAGATCCTCCGGGACAAAACTGTTTTTT. Translating gives CASRSSGTKLFF.

V gene TRBV5-1 combines with J gene TRBJ2-7; maybe TRBD1 (5 bases). V was shortened by 0 bases and J by 5 bases, with 6 bases between the two germline ends. From germline, CDR1 is SGHRS and CDR2 YFSETQ. The CDR3 loop spans 12 amino acids. CDR3 protein: CASSLVGHEQYF. DNA for the CDR3: TGCGCCAGCAGCTTGGTGGGGCACGAGCAGTACTTC.

This clonotype was counted once. This chain links TRBV6-8 with TRBJ2-7; no firm D call. The CDR3 loop spans 12 amino acids. Trimming stripped 3 bases from V and 5 bases from J, with 8 bases between. Germline CDR1 is MNHGY and CDR2 is SAAAGT. Written as DNA, the CDR3 is TGTGCCAGCAGTTATGCCCCGGACGAGCAGTACTTC. Translated, it gives CASSYAPDEQYF.

This chain links TRBV9 with TRBJ2-3, with TRBD2 as a possible D gene (7 bases). Trimming took off 0 bases at V and 4 bases at J, with 12 bases between the two ends. The V gene's germline CDR1 is SGDLS and CDR2 YYNGEE. CDR3 size: 15 residues. CDR3 loop: CASSVEGGASDTQYF. CDR3 nucleotide sequence: TGTGCCAGCAGCGTAGAGGGGGGGGCCTCAGATACGCAGTATTTT.